The rows below give T cell receptor beta chains drawn from one sample of a study of chemoradiotherapy in HPV16-positive cancers. Libraries were prepared by immunoSEQ multiplex PCR; TCRdb keeps only in-frame clonotypes and omits some of them. The table lists about 20,000 clones, roughly 90% of them singletons. Source: blood, taken from a patient who underwent chemoradiotherapy. Receptors were obtained from a human donor with HPV-associated anogenital cancer. Each CDR3 is given without its conserved first and last residue. D genes are given only for firm matches.

J: TRBJ2-7
V: TRBV5-4
D: TRBD2
CDR3: ASSLGAERGAHSAYEQY

J: TRBJ1-1
V: TRBV6-5
D: NA
CDR3: ASSSLITNTEAF

J: TRBJ1-3
V: TRBV30
D: TRBD1
CDR3: AWSFTVRGPGNTIY

J: TRBJ2-5
V: TRBV7-6
D: NA
CDR3: ASSWGRTQETQY

J: TRBJ1-1
V: TRBV7-9
D: NA
CDR3: ASSFTMNTEAF

J: TRBJ2-7
V: TRBV5-4
D: TRBD2
CDR3: ASRPGTSGRANEQY

J: TRBJ2-1
V: TRBV27
D: TRBD2
CDR3: ASIAGGPGSNEQF

J: TRBJ2-2
V: TRBV5-1
D: TRBD2
CDR3: ASSASGRGTGELF

J: TRBJ2-3
V: TRBV30
D: TRBD1
CDR3: AWSTGVDTQY

J: TRBJ1-3
V: TRBV10-3
D: NA
CDR3: AISPVRGASGNTIY

J: TRBJ2-3
V: TRBV29-1
D: NA
CDR3: SVRGDGSTDTQY

J: TRBJ1-1
V: TRBV25-1
D: NA
CDR3: ASSELEFTEAF